The next 28 T cell receptor beta chains were all read from a single sample in a study of technical replicates of blood from a few donors. Clones were read by immunoSEQ multiplex PCR, and TCRdb kept only the in-frame ones, dropping some. The sample has nearly 95,000 clones; about 96% are singletons. The sample taken for sequencing was T cells isolated from PBMCs. All receptors derive from a human donor in good health.

The J gene is TRBJ2-3, the V gene TRBV12-5; 7 nucleotides line up with TRBD1. In germline, CDR1 is LGHNT, CDR2 FRNRAP. The V gene end was trimmed by 2 bases and the J gene end by 2 bases; junction bases not matched to a gene: 4. This CDR3 is 15 amino acids long. CDR3 protein: CASGLWDSLTDTQYF. As DNA, the CDR3 is TGTGCTAGTGGTTTGTGGGACAGCCTCACAGATACGCAGTATTTT.

V usage is TRBV28 and J usage is TRBJ2-7; 14 bases are shared with TRBD2. This CDR3 comprises 15 residues. Per the germline V gene, CDR1 is MDHEN and CDR2 is SYDVKM. V shed 5 bases and J 6 bases; nucleotides not matched to a gene: 6. CDR3 bases: TGTGCCAGCAGTCTCACGGGACTAGCGGGAGCCGAGCAGTACTTC. Translation: CASSLTGLAGAEQYF.

The CDR3 protein is CASSSLGLADLYEQYF. The CDR3 DNA sequence: TGTGCCAGCAGTTCCCTGGGGCTAGCGGACCTCTACGAGCAGTACTTC. The chain links TRBV6-5 to TRBJ2-7; 7 nucleotides agree with TRBD2. In germline, CDR1 is MNHEY, CDR2 SVGAGI. V was clipped by 4 bases and J by 3 bases; unmatched bases: 12. The CDR3 length is 16 residues.

As DNA, the CDR3 is TGTGCCAGTAGCATTCTAGCGGGAGCAATAAATGAGCAGTTCTTC. Translated: CASSILAGAINEQFF. The chain is built from TRBV19 and TRBJ2-1, with 10 bases fitting TRBD2. CDR3 length: 15 amino acids. Per germline, CDR1 LNHDA and CDR2 SQIVND (reference sequence). The trim removed 6 bases at V and 7 bases at J, leaving 9 bases unmatched.

The rearrangement uses TRBV5-1 and TRBJ1-4; D is unclear. Trimming took off 4 bases at V and 4 bases at J, with 11 bases between the two ends. Germline values: CDR1 SGHRS, CDR2 YFSETQ. This CDR3 is built from 14 residues. CDR3 loop: CASSPIRFNEKLFF. The CDR3 DNA is TGCGCCAGCAGCCCAATCAGATTTAATGAAAAACTGTTTTTT.

The rearrangement joins TRBV5-1 to TRBJ1-3; the D gene is possibly TRBD1 (5 bases). CDR1 and CDR2 (germline): SGHRS, YFSETQ. The CDR3 runs to 15 residues. V was pared by 0 bases and J by 0 bases, with 7 bases between. The CDR3, as DNA: TGCGCCAGCAGCTTGGGAGACAGCTCTGGAAACACCATATATTTT. Its translation: CASSLGDSSGNTIYF.

The rearrangement uses TRBV29-1 and TRBJ1-4; tentatively, D is TRBD1 (6 bases). This CDR3 contains 13 residues. CDR1 and CDR2 (germline): SQVTM, ANQGSEA. V was pared by 4 bases and J by 4 bases, with 10 bases between. CDR3 loop: CSVAGHLNEKLFF. CDR3 nucleotide sequence: TGCAGCGTTGCGGGACACCTTAATGAAAAACTGTTTTTT.

This sequence joins TRBV9 and TRBJ2-1; D uncertain. The CDR3 length is 17 residues. V was trimmed by 1 base and J by 0 bases, leaving 14 bases between them. The V gene's germline CDR1 is SGDLS and CDR2 YYNGEE. The CDR3 loop is CASSVSSDPSSYNEQFF. CDR3 in DNA: TGTGCCAGCAGCGTATCCTCTGATCCTAGCTCCTACAATGAGCAGTTCTTC.

The chain uses TRBV6-4 and TRBJ2-3, with 9 bases aligning to TRBD2. CDR1 and CDR2 (germline): MRHNA, SNTAGT. This CDR3 contains 16 residues. V dropped 4 bases and J dropped 8; count of bases not matched to a gene: 13. The CDR3 loop is CASSAVAGEVSLTQYF. In nucleotides, the CDR3 is TGTGCCAGCAGTGCTGTAGCGGGAGAGGTATCCCTTACGCAGTATTTT.

The chain carries TRBV2 and TRBJ1-2; 10 positions match TRBD1. The CDR3 covers 18 residues. The ends lost 4 bases at V and 7 bases at J; junction bases unmatched: 18. The germline CDR1 and CDR2 sequences are SNHLY and FYNNEI. The CDR3 protein is CASSAWTGGSTLGGGYTF. CDR3 nucleotide sequence: TGTGCCAGCAGTGCATGGACAGGGGGTTCTACTTTAGGGGGTGGCTACACCTTC.

The gene calls are TRBV4-3 and TRBJ1-1; 7 bases are a match to TRBD1. V lost 4 bases and J lost 0; bases outside the gene matches: 8. The length of the CDR3 is 16 residues. The germline V gene encodes CDR1 LGHNA and CDR2 YSLEER. CDR3 sequence: CASSRTWTGMNTEAFF. In DNA, the CDR3 is TGCGCCAGCAGCCGCACCTGGACAGGTATGAACACTGAAGCTTTCTTT.

The chain couples TRBV7-2 to TRBJ2-1; tentative D call: TRBD1 (6 bases). This CDR3 is 16 amino acids long. Per germline, CDR1 SGHTA and CDR2 FQGNSA. V dropped 6 bases and J dropped 0 bases, with 15 bases sitting between them. CDR3 in DNA: TGTGCCAGCAGTCGAAACAGGGCCCTCTCCTACAATGAGCAGTTCTTC. Its translation: CASSRNRALSYNEQFF.

The chain joins TRBV7-2 to TRBJ2-5; TRBD2 matches 8 bases. Germline CDR1 SGHTA, CDR2 FQGNSA. V lost 6 bases and J lost 4; bases outside the gene matches: 13. This CDR3 contains 16 residues. The chain's CDR3 is CASSNSGTRGLETQYF. The CDR3 DNA reads TGTGCCAGCAGTAATTCCGGGACTAGAGGCTTAGAGACCCAGTACTTC.

The rearrangement links TRBV5-6 to TRBJ2-7, with a weak D call TRBD1 (6 bases). The CDR3 is made up of 15 amino acids. Trimming shortened V by 0 bases and J by 5 bases, and 15 bases separated the two germline ends. The germline CDR1 and CDR2 sequences are SGHDT and YYEEEE. The CDR3 here is CASSLGYQGLDEQYF. CDR3 nucleotides: TGTGCCAGCAGCTTGGGATATCAGGGGCTGGACGAGCAGTACTTC.

The chain joins TRBV5-1 to TRBJ2-5, with a tentative D call TRBD2 (6 bases). The CDR3 is made up of 13 amino acids. The V gene's germline CDR1 is SGHRS and CDR2 YFSETQ. Trimming removed 5 bases from V and 5 bases from J, with 13 bases in between. The CDR3 region is CASSWTREETQYF. Written as DNA, the CDR3 is TGCGCCAGCAGTTGGACTCGGGAGGAGACCCAGTACTTC. Full variable domain (remainder filled in from reference TRBV5-1 and TRBJ2-5): KAGVTQTPRYLIKTRGQQVTLSCSPISGHRSVSWYQQTPGQGLQFLFEYFSETQRNKGNFPGRFSGRQFSNSRSEMNVSTLELGDSALYLCASSWTREETQYFGPGTRLLVL.

The V gene is TRBV7-9, the J gene TRBJ1-2, with 9 bases identical to TRBD1. The CDR3 consists of 16 residues. With V trimmed by 3 bases and J by 2 bases, 7 bases remained unmatched. CDR1 and CDR2 from the germline V gene are SEHNR and FQNEAQ (reference sequence). The CDR3 loop reads CASSLPGQGYNYGYTF. The CDR3 bases are TGTGCCAGCAGCTTGCCGGGACAGGGATACAACTATGGCTACACCTTC.

The chain has TRBV9 and TRBJ2-1; 8 bases map to TRBD2. V lost 2 bases, J lost 8 bases, and 9 bases stayed unmatched. Per the germline V gene, CDR1 is SGDLS and CDR2 is YYNGEE. The CDR3 length is 15 residues. The CDR3 spells CASSVLAGRVHEQFF. CDR3 coding DNA: TGTGCCAGCAGCGTTTTAGCGGGACGGGTCCATGAGCAGTTCTTC.

The chain couples TRBV6-5 to TRBJ2-2, with 12 positions matching TRBD2. With V trimmed by 4 bases and J by 4 bases, 4 bases remained unmatched. The CDR3 runs to 16 residues. Germline V gene lookup returns CDR1 MNHEY and CDR2 SVGAGI. As DNA, the CDR3 is TGTGCCAGCAGTTCTAGCGGGAGGGCAGGCACCGGGGAGCTGTTTTTT. It yields the protein CASSSSGRAGTGELFF.

This chain's CDR3 is CASSQSRDSSNEQFF. CDR3 in DNA: TGCGCCAGCAGCCAATCCCGGGATTCCAGCAATGAGCAGTTCTTC. The J gene is TRBJ2-1, the V gene TRBV5-1; tentative D call: TRBD2 (5 bases). The V gene's germline CDR1 is SGHRS and CDR2 YFSETQ. V dropped 4 bases and J dropped 6 bases, with 17 bases sitting between them. The length of the CDR3 is 15 residues.

This clone showed up just a few times. The chain recombines TRBV18 with TRBJ1-1; no firm D call. V was trimmed by 3 bases and J by 0 bases, leaving 11 bases between them. The germline V gene encodes CDR1 KGHSH and CDR2 LQKENI. This CDR3 is built from 15 residues. As DNA, the CDR3 is TGTGCCAGCTCACCGGAGAGGGCGATGAACACTGAAGCTTTCTTT. Translating gives CASSPERAMNTEAFF.

The genes are TRBV27 and TRBJ2-7; D is uncertain. Trimming stripped 7 bases from V and 2 bases from J, with 15 bases between. The CDR3 sequence is 14 residues long. Germline CDR1 and CDR2: MNHEY and SMNVEV (reference sequence). The CDR3 DNA sequence: TGTGCCAGCATGGTGGGCAGTAAGGCCTACGAGCAGTACTTC. Amino acid sequence: CASMVGSKAYEQYF.

The count of this clone is one. The chain combines TRBV4-1 with TRBJ1-2; D is unclear. V was pared by 4 bases and J by 2 bases, with 8 bases between. Germline CDR1 and CDR2: MGHRA and YSYEKL. This CDR3 has 13 amino acids. The CDR3 region has the DNA TGCGCCAGCAGCCCTCAGTTAAACTATGGCTACACCTTC. It translates to CASSPQLNYGYTF.

The V call is TRBV5-4, the J call TRBJ2-1; possible D gene TRBD1, 6 bases. V dropped 1 base and J dropped 4 bases, with 12 bases sitting between them. The CDR3 covers 15 residues. From germline, CDR1 is SGHNT and CDR2 YYREEE (reference sequence). The CDR3 is CASSLQGRNYNEQFF. CDR3 DNA sequence: TGTGCCAGCAGCTTGCAGGGGCGAAATTACAATGAGCAGTTCTTC.

The chain recombines TRBV2 with TRBJ1-1, with no clear D. The germline CDR1 and CDR2 sequences are SNHLY and FYNNEI. V shed 2 bases and J shed 7 bases, with 8 bases lying between them. This CDR3 has 12 residues. Here the CDR3 reads CASSEWSSEAFF. CDR3 nucleotide sequence: TGTGCCAGCAGTGAATGGAGTAGTGAAGCTTTCTTT.

This sequence joins TRBV7-6 and TRBJ1-2, with D hard to call. Germline V gene sequence: CDR1 SGHVS, CDR2 FNYEAQ. V was shortened by 1 base and J by 1 base, with 16 bases between the two germline ends. CDR3 size: 17 residues. DNA of the CDR3: TGTGCCAGCAGCTTAGGATCCGCAGCAAGCGTTAACTATGGCTACACCTTC. Translation: CASSLGSAASVNYGYTF. Full variable domain (rest looked up from reference TRBV7-6 and TRBJ1-2): GAGVSQSPRYKVTKRGQDVALRCDPISGHVSLYWYRQALGQGPEFLTYFNYEAQQDKSGLPNDRFSAERPEGSISTLTIQRTEQRDSAMYRCASSLGSAASVNYGYTFGSGTRLTVV.

V is TRBV14 and J is TRBJ2-7, with 10 bases matching TRBD2. CDR1 is SGHDN and CDR2 is FVKESK in the germline V gene. V shed 6 bases and J 2 bases; nucleotides not matched to a gene: 7. The CDR3 totals 15 residues. The CDR3: CASRPGTSAPYEQYF. The DNA of the CDR3 is TGTGCCAGCAGGCCAGGGACTAGCGCACCCTACGAGCAGTACTTC.

The chain joins TRBV27 to TRBJ1-5, with 9 bases lining up with TRBD1. V shed 5 bases and J 7 bases; nucleotides not matched to a gene: 6. The length of the CDR3 is 14 residues. Germline CDR1 reads MNHEY; CDR2 reads SMNVEV (reference sequence). CDR3: CASSLDRGIQPQHF. The CDR3 DNA reads TGTGCCAGCAGTCTAGACAGGGGGATACAGCCCCAGCATTTT.

The rearrangement links TRBV11-3 to TRBJ2-7; TRBD1 agrees at 7 bases. The CDR3 is 15 amino acids. With 1 base clipped from V and 1 base from J, the junction kept 4 bases outside the gene matches. Germline loops: CDR1 SGHNT, CDR2 YENEEA. CDR3 coding DNA: TGTGCCAGCAGCTTAGTGGGGGACAGATCCTACGAGCAGTACTTC. It yields the protein CASSLVGDRSYEQYF.